This TCR beta chain was captured by sequencing in a study of blood T cell repertoires in COVID-19. About the study: In each case, the material was cDNA or gDNA derived from T cells, B-cell-depleted T cells, or PBMCs.

CDR1 and CDR2 from the germline V gene are SGHTA and FQGNSA. After removal of 2 bases from V and 2 bases from J, the junction contained 6 bases not matched to a gene. This CDR3 is built from 16 residues. The data were produced by immunoSEQ multiplex PCR, yet TCRdb's version contains in-frame clones alone and is incomplete. The data hold approximately 350,000 clones, with 83% observed a single time. Sample: PBMCs or T cells enriched from blood (not recorded which). The rearrangement links TRBV7-2 to TRBJ1-2, with TRBD1 matching over 9 bases. This clonotype was sampled from a woman aged 50 to 60 who had recovered from COVID-19. For the CDR3, the DNA is TGTGCCAGCAGCTTATGGACCGGGACAGGGAACTATGGCTACACCTTC. Its protein product is CASSLWTGTGNYGYTF.